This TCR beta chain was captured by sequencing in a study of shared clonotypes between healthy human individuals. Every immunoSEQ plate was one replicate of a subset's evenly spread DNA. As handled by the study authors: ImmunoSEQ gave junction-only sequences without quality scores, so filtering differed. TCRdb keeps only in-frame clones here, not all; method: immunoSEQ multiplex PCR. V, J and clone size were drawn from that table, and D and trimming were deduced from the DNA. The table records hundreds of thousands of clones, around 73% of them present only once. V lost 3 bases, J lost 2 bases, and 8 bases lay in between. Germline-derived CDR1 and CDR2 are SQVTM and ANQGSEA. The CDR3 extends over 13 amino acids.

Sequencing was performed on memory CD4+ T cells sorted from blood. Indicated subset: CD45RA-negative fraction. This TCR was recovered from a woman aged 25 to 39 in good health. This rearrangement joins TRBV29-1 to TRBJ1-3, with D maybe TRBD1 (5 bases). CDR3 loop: CSVDARAGNTIYF. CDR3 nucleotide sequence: TGCAGCGTTGACGCCAGGGCTGGAAACACCATATATTTT.